Listed below are T cell receptor beta chains from one sample, sequenced in a study of CD8 T cells in ankylosing spondylitis. MiXCR, run by TCRdb on the 5' RACE reads, gives a single entry per CDR3 protein. The sample shows 200,000 to 300,000 distinct CDR3 sequences, roughly 32% of them seen only once. The sequenced sample was blood, either unsorted or a sorted T cell fraction (not recorded which). These receptors originate from a male donor with ankylosing spondylitis or in good health (not recorded which). CDR3s include the opening cysteine and the closing phenylalanine or tryptophan. A D gene is named only where the DNA matches it firmly. Clone size is stated in some rows and not others, as once, few, many or a class when expanded.

V: TRBV20-1
J: TRBJ2-7
D: TRBD1
size: -
DNA: TGCAGTGCTAGATCAACGAGGACAGGGGGCTACGAGCAGTACTTC
CDR3: CSARSTRTGGYEQYF

V: TRBV10-3
J: TRBJ2-1
D: TRBD2
size: -
DNA: TGTGCCGCAAGAGATCGGGGGGACGACTCCTACAATGAGCAGTTCTTC
CDR3: CAARDRGDDSYNEQFF

V: TRBV29-1
J: TRBJ2-2
D: -
size: many
DNA: TGCAGCGTGTCACGGAACACCGGGGAGCTGTTTTTT
CDR3: CSVSRNTGELFF

V: TRBV5-4
J: TRBJ1-2
D: -
size: -
DNA: TGTGCCAGCAGCTTGGGACCCGGGAACTATGGCTACACCTTC
CDR3: CASSLGPGNYGYTF

V: TRBV29-1
J: TRBJ2-2
D: -
size: -
DNA: TGCAGCGTTACTGGGGACACCGGGGAGCTGTTTTTT
CDR3: CSVTGDTGELFF

V: TRBV6-5
J: TRBJ2-7
D: TRBD2
size: few
DNA: TGTGCCAGCAGTTACGGGACTAGCGGGGGGGATATCTCCGAGCAGTACTTC
CDR3: CASSYGTSGGDISEQYF

V: TRBV5-1
J: TRBJ2-7
D: -
size: few
DNA: TGCGCCAGCAGCTTTGATGCAGGGGGGGTCTACGAGCAGTACTTC
CDR3: CASSFDAGGVYEQYF

V: TRBV10-2
J: TRBJ2-3
D: TRBD1
size: -
DNA: TGCGCCAGCAGACGAGGGGGCCCCACAGATACGCAGTATTTT
CDR3: CASRRGGPTDTQYF

V: TRBV12-3/TRBV12-4
J: TRBJ2-3
D: -
size: -
DNA: TGTGCCATCTCTTCGGGGGGCCCAGATACGCAGTATTTT
CDR3: CAISSGGPDTQYF

V: TRBV29-1
J: TRBJ2-1
D: -
size: few
DNA: TGCAGCGTTGAGAGCCAGCTGAGCTCCTACAATGAGCAGTTCTTC
CDR3: CSVESQLSSYNEQFF

V: TRBV4-1
J: TRBJ2-3
D: -
size: -
DNA: TGCGCCAGCAGCCAACTCGGGACGACCACAGATACGCAGTATTTT
CDR3: CASSQLGTTTDTQYF

V: TRBV20-1
J: TRBJ2-7
D: -
size: -
DNA: TGCAGTGCCGACGGCAACTCCTACGAGCAGTACTTC
CDR3: CSADGNSYEQYF

V: TRBV9
J: TRBJ2-1
D: -
size: -
DNA: TGTGCCAGCAGCGGGAACACGGACAGAAGCTCCTACAATGAGCAGTTCTTC
CDR3: CASSGNTDRSSYNEQFF

V: TRBV20-1
J: TRBJ1-1
D: -
size: few
DNA: TGCAGTGTTGAAGTCAGGACCTCTGGAGCTTTCTTT
CDR3: CSVEVRTSGAFF

V: TRBV12-3/TRBV12-4
J: TRBJ1-1
D: -
size: few
DNA: TGTGCCAGCAGCCGACAGTCCACTGAAGCTTTCTTT
CDR3: CASSRQSTEAFF

V: TRBV5-1
J: TRBJ2-7
D: -
size: -
DNA: TGCGCCAGCAGCTTGGGGACAGCAGCCTACGAGCAGTACTTC
CDR3: CASSLGTAAYEQYF

V: TRBV5-5
J: TRBJ2-1
D: TRBD2
size: few
DNA: TGTGCCAGCAGCTTGGGTACTAGCGGGGACAATGAGCAGTTCTTC
CDR3: CASSLGTSGDNEQFF

V: TRBV20-1
J: TRBJ2-5
D: -
size: many
DNA: TGCAGTGCCCCGCCCTTCTCATCTCAAGAGACCCAGTACTTC
CDR3: CSAPPFSSQETQYF

V: TRBV28
J: TRBJ1-1
D: -
size: -
DNA: TGTGCCAGCAGTTTCTGGAACACTGAAGCTTTCTTT
CDR3: CASSFWNTEAFF

V: TRBV20-1
J: TRBJ2-5
D: -
size: many
DNA: TGCAGTGCGTACAGGGAGACCCAGTACTTC
CDR3: CSAYRETQYF

V: TRBV12-3/TRBV12-4
J: TRBJ1-3
D: -
size: few
DNA: TGTGCCAGCAGTTCCAGGCTCGGAACCTCTGGAAACACCATATATTTT
CDR3: CASSSRLGTSGNTIYF

V: TRBV12-3/TRBV12-4
J: TRBJ2-7
D: -
size: few
DNA: TGTGCCAGCAGTCCTGGACAGACCTTCGCCGAGCAGTACTTC
CDR3: CASSPGQTFAEQYF

V: TRBV6-5
J: TRBJ1-5
D: TRBD1
size: -
DNA: TGTGCCAGCAGTTCGACAGGGGGTTCCAATCAGCCCCAGCATTTT
CDR3: CASSSTGGSNQPQHF

V: TRBV20-1
J: TRBJ1-3
D: -
size: few
DNA: TGCAGTGCTAGAGCGACAGGCAGAACTGGAAACACCATATATTTT
CDR3: CSARATGRTGNTIYF

V: TRBV2
J: TRBJ2-3
D: -
size: -
DNA: TGTGCCAGCAGTAAGAGCAGGGCAGATACGCAGTATTTT
CDR3: CASSKSRADTQYF

V: TRBV12-3/TRBV12-4
J: TRBJ2-3
D: TRBD2
size: -
DNA: TGTGCCAGCAGCCCAACTAGCGGGGGGACCGGAGATACGCAGTATTTT
CDR3: CASSPTSGGTGDTQYF

V: TRBV29-1
J: TRBJ2-1
D: -
size: few
DNA: TGCAGCGTCCGTGGGAGATTAACGAATGAGCAGTTCTTC
CDR3: CSVRGRLTNEQFF

V: TRBV20-1
J: TRBJ2-2
D: -
size: few
DNA: TGCAGTGCGCGTGGGGCCTATGTCCCGAACACCGGGGAGCTGTTTTTT
CDR3: CSARGAYVPNTGELFF

V: TRBV9
J: TRBJ2-3
D: -
size: -
DNA: TGTGCCAGCAGCGTAGTGCAAGATACGCAGTATTTT
CDR3: CASSVVQDTQYF